The 20 T cell receptor beta chains below all came from one sample that was sequenced in a study of CD8+ T cells in alopecia areata. Regarding treatment: oral pan-JAK inhibitor, 5-10 mg twice daily. Extraction of RNA preceded its reverse transcription into cDNA, which served as the sequencing template. Some clones are missing from TCRdb's copy, which holds only in-frame ones; the method was immunoSEQ multiplex PCR. The table includes more than 200,000 clones, approximately 67% detected once. The sequenced sample was CD4+ T cells sorted from blood, obtained around week 42, from a patient treated with tofacitinib. These receptors originate from a human donor with alopecia areata.

This chain connects TRBV5-1 to TRBJ2-3, with a possible D match to TRBD1 (6 bases). Trimming pared 2 bases from V and 6 bases from J, leaving 16 bases between. The CDR3 loop spans 15 amino acids. Germline lookup yields CDR1 SGHRS and CDR2 YFSETQ. The CDR3, as DNA: TGCGCCAGCAGCTTTTCCACAGGGAGTCTGGATACGCAGTATTTT. Amino acids: CASSFSTGSLDTQYF.

The rearrangement links TRBV30 to TRBJ1-4; D ambiguous. The germline V gene has CDR1 GTSNPN and CDR2 SVGIG (reference sequence). V gave up 4 bases and J gave up 4 bases, with 13 bases separating them. This CDR3 region has 14 residues. The CDR3 sequence is CAWTSGEGNEKLFF. In nucleotides, the CDR3 is TGTGCCTGGACGTCCGGGGAGGGTAATGAAAAACTGTTTTTT.

This sequence joins TRBV30 and TRBJ2-3; the D call may be TRBD1 or TRBD2 (5 bases each). The germline gives CDR1 GTSNPN, CDR2 SVGIG (reference sequence). The CDR3 loop spans 17 amino acids. V was trimmed by 0 bases and J by 2 bases, leaving 18 bases between them. DNA for the CDR3: TGTGCCTGGAGTGTACGGGTGGGGGTTCTCGACACAGATACGCAGTATTTT. Protein sequence: CAWSVRVGVLDTDTQYF.

This chain connects TRBV4-3 to TRBJ2-7; possibly TRBD1 or TRBD2 for D (9 bases each). Germline CDR1 and CDR2: LGHNA and YSLEER. There are 17 residues in the CDR3. V lost 1 base, J lost 6 bases, and 22 bases lay in between. The CDR3 is CASSQASGTGPGFEQYF. CDR3 DNA sequence: TGCGCCAGCAGCCAAGCTAGCGGGACAGGGCCTGGGTTCGAGCAGTACTTC.

The V and J genes are TRBV5-8 and TRBJ2-1; 10 bases map to TRBD2. Trimming took 0 bases from V and 10 from J; bases not matched to a gene: 13. The CDR3 loop spans 17 amino acids. Germline V gives CDR1 SGHTS, CDR2 YDEGEE. The CDR3 DNA sequence: TGTGCCAGCAGCTTGGGGCTTACGCTAGCGGGGGACGCCGAGCAGTTCTTC. Protein: CASSLGLTLAGDAEQFF.

This clone was recorded a few times. This chain links TRBV4-1 with TRBJ1-6, with 9 bases identical to TRBD1. Germline V gene lookup returns CDR1 MGHRA and CDR2 YSYEKL. There are 16 residues in the CDR3. V lost 2 bases and J lost 7; bases outside the gene matches: 6. DNA of the CDR3: TGCGCCAGCAGCCAACAACAGGGGGCGCGAAATTCACCCCTCCACTTT. The encoded protein is CASSQQQGARNSPLHF.

This clone has a handful of counts. V and J are TRBV7-2 and TRBJ1-4; TRBD1 agrees at 9 bases. The CDR3 spans 16 residues. V was clipped by 6 bases and J by 5 bases; unmatched bases: 10. The germline V gene encodes CDR1 SGHTA and CDR2 FQGNSA. For the CDR3, the DNA is TGTGCCAGCAGTTTGGACAGGGGCGGTAAAAATGAAAAACTGTTTTTT. Amino acid sequence: CASSLDRGGKNEKLFF.

The chain has TRBV5-1 and TRBJ1-1, with D uncertain. Trimming removed 5 bases at V and 1 base at J, with 9 bases between. The CDR3 loop spans 13 amino acids. Germline CDR1 is SGHRS and CDR2 is YFSETQ. CDR3: CASRAGQNTEAFF. The CDR3 nucleotides read TGCGCCAGCAGGGCGGGCCAGAACACTGAAGCTTTCTTT.

The chain uses TRBV6-4 and TRBJ2-1; no reliable D call. The V end was cut by 2 bases, the J end by 8 bases, with 10 bases between. This CDR3 has 13 residues. CDR1 is MRHNA and CDR2 is SNTAGT in the germline V gene. The CDR3: CASSDQLWDEQFF. DNA of the CDR3: TGTGCCAGCAGTGACCAACTTTGGGATGAGCAGTTCTTC.

This chain connects TRBV7-2 to TRBJ2-4; 8 nucleotides align to TRBD1. Germline-derived CDR1 and CDR2 are SGHTA and FQGNSA. After removal of 1 base from V and 0 bases from J, the junction contained 8 bases not matched to a gene. This CDR3 has 18 residues. CDR3 protein: CASSLVGQGLLAKNIQYF. The CDR3 DNA reads TGTGCCAGCAGCTTAGTTGGACAGGGTTTACTAGCCAAAAACATTCAGTACTTC.

This chain links TRBV19 with TRBJ2-7, with D tentatively TRBD2 (7 bases). The germline gives CDR1 LNHDA, CDR2 SQIVND (reference sequence). This CDR3 is built from 18 residues. V was cut by 6 bases and J by 2 bases, with 26 bases left in between. CDR3 loop: CASSTSGGAWGRTYEQYF. CDR3 bases: TGTGCCAGTAGCACCTCGGGGGGAGCGTGGGGGCGAACCTACGAGCAGTACTTC.

The chain couples TRBV29-1 to TRBJ2-5, with no clear D. Germline V gene data show CDR1 as SQVTM and CDR2 as ANQGSEA. CDR3 size: 12 residues. V was pared by 1 base and J by 7 bases, with 10 bases between. CDR3 in DNA: TGCAGCGTTGAAGCCGATCCCGGGACCCAGTACTTC. Its translation: CSVEADPGTQYF.

The J gene is TRBJ1-6, the V gene TRBV7-9; no reliable D call. This CDR3 comprises 14 residues. CDR1 and CDR2 (germline): SEHNR, FQNEAQ (reference sequence). The ends were cut back, 3 bases at V and 7 bases at J, with 10 bases in the middle. The DNA for the CDR3 is TGTGCCAGCAGCTTGATGGTTGGGAATTCACCCCTCCACTTT. This codes for CASSLMVGNSPLHF.

The chain employs TRBV7-2 and TRBJ1-6, with D possibly matching TRBD1 (6 bases). CDR1 is SGHTA, CDR2 FQGNSA, per germline. This CDR3 has 16 residues. The germline V and J ends were trimmed by 4 bases and 12 bases, with 22 bases remaining between them. For the CDR3, the DNA is TGTGCCAGCAGCTCGGCGGACAGTAGTGGACTATTACCCCTCCACTTT. Protein: CASSSADSSGLLPLHF.

The gene calls are TRBV29-1 and TRBJ1-1; the D gene is possibly TRBD1 (6 bases). The CDR3 covers 11 residues. Germline CDR1 reads SQVTM; CDR2 reads ANQGSEA. V shed 7 bases and J shed 11 bases, with 17 bases lying between them. The DNA for the CDR3 is TGCAGCGCCTTACGACAGGCGTCGGCTTTCTTT. It specifies CSALRQASAFF.

V usage is TRBV5-1 and J usage is TRBJ2-5, with a weak D call TRBD2 (6 bases). Trimming took off 4 bases at V and 1 base at J, with 14 bases between the two ends. Germline CDR1 is SGHRS and CDR2 is YFSETQ. The CDR3 has 15 amino acids. CDR3 nucleotide sequence: TGCGCCAGCAGCAAAAATCTAGCGTCCCAAGAGACCCAGTACTTC. Protein sequence: CASSKNLASQETQYF.

This clone was observed once. The chain uses TRBV7-2 and TRBJ2-7; no definite D call. Germline V gene lookup returns CDR1 SGHTA and CDR2 FQGNSA. CDR3 length equals 11 residues. V shed 3 bases and J shed 5 bases, with 5 bases lying between them. The CDR3 DNA reads TGTGCCAGCAGCTTTGGGCACGAGCAGTACTTC. This encodes CASSFGHEQYF.

The chain employs TRBV7-8 and TRBJ2-3, with TRBD2 matching 8 bases. The CDR3 is made up of 18 amino acids. Trimming at V came to 1 base and at J to 3 bases, leaving 12 bases not matched to a gene. Germline V gene lookup returns CDR1 SGHVS and CDR2 FQNEAQ. The CDR3 spells CASSLVGTRIISTDTQYF. As DNA, the CDR3 is TGTGCCAGCAGCTTAGTCGGGACTAGAATCATATCTACAGATACGCAGTATTTT.

V and J are TRBV5-6 and TRBJ1-1; D is ambiguous. The length of the CDR3 is 14 residues. CDR1 SGHDT and CDR2 YYEEEE come from the germline V gene. V was cut by 4 bases and J by 5 bases, with 15 bases left in between. The CDR3 bases are TGTGCCAGCAGCCTGAGATCCCCAGGTACTGAAGCTTTCTTT. Translated: CASSLRSPGTEAFF. The variable domain in full, completed from reference TRBV5-6 and TRBJ1-1, reads DAGVTQSPTHLIKTRGQQVTLRCSPKSGHDTVSWYQQALGQGPQFIFQYYEEEERQRGNFPDRFSGHQFPNYSSELNVNALLLGDSALYLCASSLRSPGTEAFFGQGTRLTVV.

This clone was detected a few times. The V and J genes are TRBV5-6 and TRBJ1-5; 8 bases are shared with TRBD1. After removal of 4 bases from V and 2 bases from J, the junction contained 14 bases not matched to a gene. The CDR3 consists of 18 residues. Germline V gives CDR1 SGHDT, CDR2 YYEEEE. This CDR3 reads CASSLLDRQGTGNQPQHF. The DNA of the CDR3 is TGTGCCAGCAGCCTACTAGACCGACAGGGGACGGGCAATCAGCCCCAGCATTTT.